The source of this T cell receptor (beta chain) is a study of early T cells in non-severe SARS-CoV-2 infection. Overall study: Sequencing input comprised bulk RNA from unsorted whole blood; chain pairing was not available. Study results and limitations: VDJdb matching, biased toward anti-spike CD8 responses, missed private and CD4 specificities.

Germline assignment: CDR1 SGHAT and CDR2 FQNNGV. Trimming left V 1 base short and J 6 bases short, with 13 bases between. This CDR3 is built from 14 residues. This clonotype was recorded at least ten times. Its target is not known. Unique molecular identifiers were added to individual cDNA molecules. MiXCR, run by TCRdb on the 5' RACE reads, gives a single entry per CDR3 protein. The data show 60,000 to 65,000 distinct CDR3 sequences, approximately 12% seen once. This sequence originates from an adult who was a healthcare worker with PCR-confirmed SARS-CoV-2 infection or an uninfected control (not recorded which). The rearrangement uses TRBV11-2 and TRBJ2-7; the D gene is possibly TRBD2 (5 bases). The sample was whole blood. CDR3: CASSLGPEGREQYF. Here the CDR3 DNA reads TGTGCCAGCAGCTTAGGGCCCGAGGGCCGCGAGCAGTACTTC.